This is a list of T cell receptor beta chains from one sample in a study of regulatory T cells in long-lasting Graves disease. TCRdb reprocessed the multiplex PCR reads with MiXCR, giving one entry per CDR3 protein. This table has under 800,000 distinct CDR3 sequences, 15% to 20% appearing once. This sample also belongs to another study, concerning T cells in Graves' hyperthyroidism and ophthalmopathy.

The sample was peripheral blood mononuclear cells (PBMCs), taken at new diagnosis, from a patient treated with antithyroid drugs. The receptors come from a woman aged 25 to 45 with Graves disease. Both conserved end residues are part of each CDR3. Fields, in order: clone size, J gene, D gene, V gene, CDR3 protein, CDR3 DNA. D genes are given only for firm matches. Clone size is shown for a subset of rows, as once, few, many or a class of expanded clone.

.,TRBJ2-5,TRBD1,TRBV18,CASSPPLGQGIETQYF,TGTGCCAGCTCACCCCCCTTGGGACAGGGGATAGAGACCCAGTACTTC
many,TRBJ1-1,.,TRBV28,CAGLGGVLGTEAFF,TGTGCCGGGTTAGGAGGGGTCCTCGGCACTGAAGCTTTCTTT
few,TRBJ1-1,.,TRBV5-1,CASSLGSGLNTEAFF,TGCGCCAGCAGCTTGGGATCCGGATTGAACACTGAAGCTTTCTTT
.,TRBJ2-7,TRBD1,TRBV6-1,CASSEISGTGSCEQYF,TGTGCCAGCAGCGAAATTTCGGGGACAGGGTCCTGCGAGCAGTACTTC
few,TRBJ1-2,.,TRBV27,CASTRSGTDDGYTF,TGTGCCAGCACCCGATCCGGGACTGACGATGGCTACACCTTC
.,TRBJ2-7,.,TRBV6-2/TRBV6-3,CASRFGLPPRGEQYF,TGTGCCAGCAGATTCGGGCTTCCCCCTAGAGGCGAGCAGTACTTC
few,TRBJ2-5,.,TRBV7-9,CASSPPGRIRETQYF,TGTGCCAGCAGCCCCCCGGGCAGGATTCGAGAGACCCAGTACTTC
.,TRBJ2-1,.,TRBV5-1,CASSPMTDNEQFF,TGCGCCAGCAGCCCAATGACAGACAATGAGCAGTTCTTC
many,TRBJ2-2,.,TRBV28,CASSFFPGVATGELFF,TGTGCCAGCAGTTTTTTTCCGGGAGTTGCTACCGGGGAGCTGTTTTTT
.,TRBJ2-2,TRBD1,TRBV24-1,CATSGQGYTGELFF,TGTGCCACCAGTGGACAGGGGTACACCGGGGAGCTGTTTTTT
many,TRBJ2-3,.,TRBV7-9,CASSLLGPSTDTQYF,TGTGCCAGCAGTTTATTGGGACCAAGCACAGATACGCAGTATTTT
few,TRBJ2-5,TRBD1,TRBV18,CASSIGQGAQETQYF,TGTGCCAGCTCCATCGGACAGGGGGCGCAGGAGACCCAGTACTTC
few,TRBJ1-5,.,TRBV19,CASTLRGVGQPQHF,TGTGCCAGTACCCTCCGAGGGGTTGGTCAGCCCCAGCATTTT
few,TRBJ2-7,.,TRBV5-1,CASSPWTSGNEQYF,TGCGCCAGCAGCCCGTGGACTTCTGGGAACGAGCAGTACTTC
.,TRBJ2-1,TRBD2,TRBV3-1,CASSQEGLAGGNYNEQFF,TGTGCCAGCAGCCAAGAGGGCCTAGCGGGAGGGAACTACAATGAGCAGTTCTTC
few,TRBJ1-5,.,TRBV27,CASSFRGWGLNQPQHF,TGTGCCAGCAGTTTTAGGGGTTGGGGATTGAATCAGCCCCAGCATTTT
.,TRBJ2-3,TRBD2,TRBV5-1,CASSAIAGGGSGTQYF,TGCGCCAGCAGCGCAATAGCGGGAGGGGGGTCAGGTACGCAGTATTTT
.,TRBJ2-3,.,TRBV4-1,CASSHLGTAAVDTQYF,TGCGCCAGTAGCCACTTAGGGACTGCAGCCGTAGATACGCAGTATTTT
few,TRBJ2-7,TRBD2,TRBV20-1,CSVGGTYEQYF,TGCAGTGTGGGGGGGACCTACGAGCAGTACTTC
many,TRBJ2-3,TRBD1,TRBV30,CAWNRGRATDTQYF,TGTGCCTGGAACAGGGGGCGAGCTACAGATACGCAGTATTTT
many,TRBJ1-1,.,TRBV20-1,CSARESGMNTEAFF,TGCAGTGCTAGAGAATCAGGGATGAACACTGAAGCTTTCTTT
.,TRBJ2-2,TRBD1,TRBV6-2/TRBV6-3,CASSSQGAGGGELFF,TGTGCCAGCAGTTCCCAGGGGGCCGGGGGCGGGGAGCTGTTTTTT
many,TRBJ1-2,TRBD1,TRBV28,CASSFTPRTGNYGYTF,TGTGCCAGCAGTTTCACCCCCCGGACAGGGAACTATGGCTACACCTTC
few,TRBJ1-6,.,TRBV20-1,CSASIPGLNSPLHF,TGCAGTGCTAGTATTCCGGGCCTTAATTCACCCCTCCACTTT
few,TRBJ2-2,TRBD2,TRBV15,CATSRGRTSGRGTGELFF,TGTGCCACCAGCAGAGGGAGGACTAGCGGGAGAGGCACCGGGGAGCTGTTTTTT
few,TRBJ2-1,TRBD2,TRBV7-9,CASSSAQAGGKYNEQFF,TGTGCCAGCAGCTCCGCCCAAGCGGGAGGGAAATACAATGAGCAGTTCTTC
many,TRBJ1-2,.,TRBV20-1,CSATQGYQGYTF,TGCAGTGCTACTCAGGGTTATCAAGGCTACACCTTC
.,TRBJ1-6,.,TRBV9,CASSVAVSGSPLHF,TGTGCCAGCAGCGTGGCAGTAAGCGGTTCACCCCTCCACTTT
.,TRBJ2-1,TRBD2,TRBV24-1,CAASDPIAGGLNEQFF,TGTGCCGCCAGTGACCCAATAGCGGGAGGTCTCAATGAGCAGTTCTTC
many,TRBJ2-5,TRBD2,TRBV7-2,CASRPSGSRETQYF,TGTGCCAGCAGACCTAGCGGGAGCCGGGAGACCCAGTACTTC
few,TRBJ2-1,.,TRBV20-1,CSARYASAVGNEQFF,TGCAGTGCGAGGTACGCTAGTGCCGTTGGTAATGAGCAGTTCTTC
few,TRBJ2-7,.,TRBV29-1,CSVVSGFSYEQYF,TGCAGCGTTGTGTCAGGATTCTCCTACGAGCAGTACTTC
many,TRBJ2-3,TRBD1,TRBV28,CASSLLTGRRYF,TGTGCCAGCAGCCTACTGACAGGGCGAAGGTACTTC
.,TRBJ2-5,.,TRBV4-1,CASGGTTSTGRVETQYF,TGCGCCAGCGGCGGCACAACGAGTACAGGGAGGGTAGAGACCCAGTACTTC
.,TRBJ1-2,.,TRBV28,CANRDTTNYGYTF,TGTGCCAACCGGGACACAACTAACTATGGCTACACCTTC
.,TRBJ2-4,.,TRBV10-3,CAIQGGAKNIQYF,TGTGCCATCCAAGGGGGAGCCAAAAACATTCAGTACTTC
many,TRBJ2-1,.,TRBV24-1,CATSDREYNEQFF,TGTGCCACCAGTGATCGTGAGTACAATGAGCAGTTCTTC
many,TRBJ1-4,.,TRBV7-9,CASSSTLRGTNEKLFF,TGTGCCAGCAGCTCCACCTTACGTGGAACTAATGAAAAACTGTTTTTT
.,TRBJ2-7,TRBD1,TRBV7-9,CASSLRDRDDYEQYF,TGTGCCAGCAGCCTCCGGGACAGGGATGACTACGAGCAGTACTTC
few,TRBJ2-1,.,TRBV10-3,CAISVMSSYNEQFF,TGTGCCATCTCAGTAATGAGCTCCTACAATGAGCAGTTCTTC
few,TRBJ2-3,TRBD1,TRBV6-2/TRBV6-3,CASKGGLDTQYF,TGTGCCAGCAAAGGGGGCTTAGATACGCAGTATTTT
few,TRBJ2-1,TRBD1,TRBV6-2/TRBV6-3,CASSYARTGANEQFF,TGTGCCAGCAGTTACGCTAGGACAGGCGCCAATGAGCAGTTCTTC
.,TRBJ2-5,.,TRBV29-1,CSVETLIGETQYF,TGCAGCGTGGAGACTTTAATAGGGGAGACCCAGTACTTC
.,TRBJ2-3,.,TRBV20-1,CSARTRGPDTQYF,TGCAGTGCTAGAACCCGGGGGCCAGATACGCAGTATTTT
many,TRBJ2-2,.,TRBV11-1,CASSSSDSSPGELFF,TGTGCCAGCAGCTCATCCGACAGTTCCCCCGGGGAGCTGTTTTTT
many,TRBJ2-5,.,TRBV9,CASSAEQGRQETQYF,TGTGCCAGCAGCGCTGAACAGGGACGGCAAGAGACCCAGTACTTC
.,TRBJ2-3,TRBD2,TRBV12-3/TRBV12-4,CASRDPLAGGRYTQYF,TGTGCCAGCAGGGACCCGCTAGCGGGAGGGCGGTATACGCAGTATTTT
many,TRBJ2-3,TRBD2,TRBV6-1,CASKSLLRLAGGTDTQYF,TGTGCCAGCAAGAGCCTCCTTAGACTAGCGGGAGGCACAGATACGCAGTATTTT
.,TRBJ2-1,TRBD1,TRBV6-1,CASSKQGAYYNEQFF,TGTGCCAGCAGTAAACAGGGGGCCTACTACAATGAGCAGTTCTTC
many,TRBJ2-1,.,TRBV7-9,CASSSRDWVNEQFF,TGTGCCAGCAGCTCACGAGACTGGGTCAATGAGCAGTTCTTC
few,TRBJ2-2,.,TRBV6-1,CASSPATRELFF,TGTGCCAGCAGTCCGGCAACCCGGGAGCTGTTTTTT
many,TRBJ2-5,TRBD2,TRBV2,CASSSGTSGRQQETQYF,TGTGCCAGCAGCTCCGGGACTAGCGGGCGCCAGCAAGAGACCCAGTACTTC
many,TRBJ1-1,.,TRBV2,CASSPIRNTEAFF,TGTGCCAGCAGCCCGATCCGAAACACTGAAGCTTTCTTT
few,TRBJ1-1,.,TRBV20-1,CSAPGRSGQNTEAFF,TGCAGTGCTCCGGGTCGCTCGGGACAGAACACTGAAGCTTTCTTT